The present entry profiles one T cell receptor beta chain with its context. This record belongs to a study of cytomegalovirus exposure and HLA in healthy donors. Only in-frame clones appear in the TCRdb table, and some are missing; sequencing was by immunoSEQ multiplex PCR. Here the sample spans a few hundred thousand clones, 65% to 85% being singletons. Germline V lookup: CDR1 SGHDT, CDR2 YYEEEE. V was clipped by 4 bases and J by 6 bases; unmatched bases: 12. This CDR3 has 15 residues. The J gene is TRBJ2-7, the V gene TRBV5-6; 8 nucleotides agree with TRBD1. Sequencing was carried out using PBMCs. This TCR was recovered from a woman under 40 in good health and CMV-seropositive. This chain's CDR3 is CASSPPPLDRGEQYF. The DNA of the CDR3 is TGTGCCAGCAGCCCCCCACCTCTCGACAGGGGCGAGCAGTACTTC.